The next 29 T cell receptor beta chains were all read from a single sample in a study of blood T cells in healthy people across ages. For the second PCR, which ran for 7 to 11 cycles, a sample-barcoded 5' primer and a J-beta primer mix were used. TCRdb itself ran the 5' RACE reads through MiXCR, one entry per CDR3 protein. This sample has some 730,000 distinct CDR3 sequences, with 22% found just once. The sequenced sample consisted of blood. Receptors originate from a man between 65 and 80 years old in good health.

This clonotype has more than one count but fewer than ten. The chain carries TRBV18 and TRBJ1-3; weak D call: TRBD1 (5 bases). CDR1 is KGHSH, CDR2 LQKENI, per germline. V was cut by 1 base and J by 1 base, with 11 bases left in between. This CDR3 region has 16 residues. Here the CDR3 DNA reads TGTGCCAGCTCACCACGGGACTCACTTTCTGGAAACACCATATATTTT. Its translation is CASSPRDSLSGNTIYF.

The V gene is TRBV29-1, the J gene TRBJ2-5; D is ambiguous. The DNA matches TRBJ2-7 better at its end, which makes the J call doubtful. Looked up from germline, CDR1 is SQVTM and CDR2 is ANQGSEA. The CDR3 contains 11 residues. DNA for the CDR3: TGCAGCGTTGGGGCGCAATACGAGCAGTACGTC. Its protein is CSVGAQYEQYV.

The table lists this clonotype with a few counts. The rearrangement joins TRBV6-6 to TRBJ2-3; no definite D call. The germline V and J ends were trimmed by 8 bases and 2 bases, with 14 bases remaining between them. Germline V gives CDR1 MNHNY, CDR2 SVGAGI (reference sequence). The CDR3 is 14 amino acids. CDR3 DNA sequence: TGTGCCAGCCCTGAGGTAATGACCACAGATACGCAGTATTTT. Residues: CASPEVMTTDTQYF.

This clonotype was seen only a few times. The chain couples TRBV11-2 to TRBJ2-3; 8 bases fit TRBD1. CDR1 is SGHAT, CDR2 FQNNGV, per germline. This CDR3 has 15 amino acids. The ends lost 0 bases at V and 4 bases at J; junction bases unmatched: 3. This chain's CDR3 is CASSLDGRGPDTQYF. DNA of the CDR3: TGTGCCAGCAGCTTAGATGGCAGGGGGCCAGATACGCAGTATTTT.

This clonotype has only a few counts. This chain links TRBV7-8 with TRBJ1-1; unclear D gene. V lost 2 bases, J lost 4 bases, and 14 bases lay in between. CDR1 is SGHVS and CDR2 is FQNEAQ in the germline V gene. The CDR3 length is 15 residues. CDR3 sequence reads: CASSLRGVLTTEAFF. In DNA form, the CDR3 reads TGTGCCAGCAGCTTACGCGGCGTTTTGACCACTGAAGCTTTCTTT. The full variable domain, in which reference TRBV7-8 and TRBJ1-1 provide the parts outside the CDR3, is GAGVSQSPRYKVAKRGQDVALRCDPISGHVSLFWYQQALGQGPEFLTYFQNEAQLDKSGLPSDRFFAERPEGSVSTLKIQRTQQEDSAVYLCASSLRGVLTTEAFFGQGTRLTVV.

This clonotype was recorded a few times. The chain employs TRBV5-1 and TRBJ2-4; 9 bases agree with TRBD1. J lost 9 bases, V lost 4 bases, and 17 bases had no gene match. CDR3 length: 17 amino acids. In germline, CDR1 is SGHRS, CDR2 YFSETQ. DNA of the CDR3: TGCGCCAGCAGCGGAAGTCCCATTACAGGGGGCGGGAGCATTCAGTACTTC. This codes for CASSGSPITGGGSIQYF.

The chain employs TRBV7-2 and TRBJ1-4; unclear D gene. There are 14 residues in the CDR3. Germline V CDR1 and CDR2: SGHTA, FQGNSA. V shed 8 bases and J shed 8 bases, with 18 bases lying between them. The CDR3 nucleotides are TGTGCCAGCGCTTCAGGTGGAGTCCGGGAAAAACTGTTTTTT. It translates to CASASGGVREKLFF.

The chain carries TRBV14 and TRBJ1-1; the D gene is possibly TRBD1 (6 bases). There are 14 residues in the CDR3. V lost 3 bases to trimming and J lost 11 bases, with 19 bases between them. Germline loops: CDR1 SGHDN, CDR2 FVKESK. CDR3 DNA: TGTGCCAGCAGCCAGCCAGGGGCCCCCCGGAGGGCTTTCTTT. Protein product: CASSQPGAPRRAFF.

This clonotype was counted between two and nine times. The J gene is TRBJ2-1, the V gene TRBV18, with 8 bases fitting TRBD1. The J call could be wrong; TRBJ2-7 is a better fit for the DNA end. Germline CDR1 and CDR2: KGHSH and LQKENI. This CDR3 is 16 amino acids long. CDR3 nucleotides: TGTGCCAGCTCACCACGGGTGGACAGGGCATCCTACGAGCAGTACTTC. This translates into CASSPRVDRASYEQYF.

Note on this clonotype: An end of the junction differs from the germline gene, which may be a read error. This chain joins TRBV12-3 or TRBV12-4 and TRBJ2-3; D perhaps matches TRBD1 (5 bases). The CDR3 sequence is 12 residues long. CDR3 sequence reads: CASRLGPDTQYF. The CDR3 coding sequence is TGTGCCAGCAGATTGGGGCCAGATACGCAATATTTT.

This chain links TRBV7-3 with TRBJ2-1; no clear D. CDR1 and CDR2 from the germline V gene are SGHTA and FQGTGA. CDR3 length: 15 amino acids. V lost 5 bases and J lost 0, with 11 bases in between. The CDR3 sequence: CASSVYMSSYNEQFF. The DNA of the CDR3 is TGTGCCAGCAGCGTCTACATGAGCTCCTACAATGAGCAGTTCTTC.

The sample holds a few counts of this clonotype. The genes are TRBV28 and TRBJ2-5, with D maybe TRBD2 (5 bases). The CDR3 consists of 12 residues. Trimming took 3 bases from V and 11 from J, leaving 13 bases between them. Per germline, CDR1 MDHEN and CDR2 SYDVKM. For the CDR3, the DNA is TGTGCCAGCAGTTTTCTTGTCGGGGAGCAGTACTTC. It specifies CASSFLVGEQYF.

This clonotype was seen once. The germline gene is not matched at one end of the junction; a read error may be the cause. The chain uses TRBV6-6 and TRBJ1-5; TRBD1 agrees at 9 bases. The CDR3 loop spans 16 amino acids. In germline, CDR1 is MNHNY, CDR2 SVGAGI (reference sequence). For the CDR3, the DNA is TGTGCCAGCAGTTACGGGACAGGGAAGAGCAGTCAGCCCCAGCATTTT. It specifies CASSYGTGKSSQPQHF.

The sample holds many counts of this clonotype. This chain links TRBV7-2 with TRBJ2-1; 9 bases agree with TRBD2. With 2 bases clipped from V and 2 bases from J, the junction kept 1 base outside the gene matches. The V gene's germline CDR1 is SGHTA and CDR2 FQGNSA. The CDR3 is 15 residues long. The CDR3 loop is CASSLLAGTYNEQFF. DNA of the CDR3: TGTGCCAGCAGCTTACTAGCGGGGACCTACAATGAGCAGTTCTTC.

V usage is TRBV24-1 and J usage is TRBJ1-2; D gene unclear. Germline V gene data show CDR1 as KGHDR and CDR2 as SFDVKD. With 0 bases removed from V and 4 bases from J, the gap between germline ends came to 5 bases. The CDR3 length is 13 residues. The CDR3 DNA is TGTGCCACCAGTGATTTGCTCGGCTATGGCTACACCTTC. Its protein product is CATSDLLGYGYTF.

About this clonotype: One base away lies a much larger clone, so this may be a sequencing read error. The chain uses TRBV5-1 and TRBJ2-3; D ambiguous. Germline CDR1 SGHRS, CDR2 YFSETQ. There are 14 residues in the CDR3. The CDR3 DNA reads TGCGCCAGCAGCTCCGACCGATGGTCAGATGCGCAGTATTTT. Residues: CASSSDRWSDAQYF.

The V gene is TRBV20-1, the J gene TRBJ1-4; 8 positions agree with TRBD1. The trim removed 0 bases at V and 8 bases at J, leaving 5 bases unmatched. Germline lookup yields CDR1 DFQATT and CDR2 SNEGSKA (reference sequence). CDR3 length: 14 amino acids. The CDR3 sequence: CSARDRDRLEKLFF. In DNA form, the CDR3 reads TGCAGTGCTAGAGACAGGGACAGGTTGGAAAAACTGTTTTTT.

The table lists this clonotype with a count of one. The genes are TRBV7-2 and TRBJ1-4; D gene uncertain. There are 14 residues in the CDR3. V gave up 4 bases and J gave up 7 bases, with 13 bases separating them. Germline V gene lookup returns CDR1 SGHTA and CDR2 FQGNSA. The CDR3: CASSSIGSGEKLFF. The CDR3 DNA is TGTGCCAGCAGCTCCATAGGCTCCGGTGAAAAACTGTTTTTT.

The chain uses TRBV7-2 and TRBJ2-1; the match to TRBD1 covers 9 bases. V lost 5 bases, J lost 7 bases, and 9 bases stayed unmatched. Germline values: CDR1 SGHTA, CDR2 FQGNSA. CDR3 length: 15 residues. CDR3 coding DNA: TGTGCCAGCAGCCCGGGACAGGGATTAAGAAATGAGCAGTTCTTC. Translated: CASSPGQGLRNEQFF.

This chain uses TRBV5-1 with TRBJ2-3; D not certain. Germline V lookup: CDR1 SGHRS, CDR2 YFSETQ. CDR3 length: 18 amino acids. Trimming shortened V by 4 bases and J by 1 base, and 22 bases separated the two germline ends. In nucleotides, the CDR3 is TGCGCCAGCAGCCCAGGACGGCGATGGATGGGCCGCACAGATACGCAGTATTTT. Protein product: CASSPGRRWMGRTDTQYF.

V and J are TRBV29-1 and TRBJ2-1, with a weak D call TRBD1 (6 bases). The CDR3 runs to 12 residues. V lost 6 bases and J 6 bases, leaving 12 bases between the germline ends. The germline V gene encodes CDR1 SQVTM and CDR2 ANQGSEA. The CDR3 nucleotides are TGCAGCGTACAGGGAGTTAGCAATGAGCAGTTCTTC. Translating it yields CSVQGVSNEQFF.

The sample holds a few counts of this clonotype. The chain employs TRBV24-1 and TRBJ1-2, with a possible D match to TRBD1 (6 bases). Per the germline V gene, CDR1 is KGHDR and CDR2 is SFDVKD. The CDR3 runs to 16 residues. The V and J ends lost 0 bases and 4 bases respectively, with 14 bases between them. The CDR3 spells CATSDLGARGSYGYTF. DNA for the CDR3: TGTGCCACCAGTGATTTGGGGGCCAGGGGATCCTATGGCTACACCTTC.

The chain uses TRBV6-5 and TRBJ1-4, with D possibly being TRBD1 (5 bases). Trimming pared 6 bases from V and 6 bases from J, leaving 17 bases between. This CDR3 contains 15 residues. CDR1 is MNHEY, CDR2 SVGAGI, per germline. The CDR3 loop reads CASRDTGGRDEKLFF. The CDR3 nucleotides read TGTGCCAGCAGGGACACAGGAGGACGTGATGAAAAACTGTTTTTT.

This clonotype was found many times. The CDR3 spells CASSKGGTNYNEQFF. The CDR3 DNA reads TGTGCCAGTAGTAAGGGAGGGACCAACTACAATGAGCAGTTCTTC. J is TRBJ2-1 and V is TRBV19; 7 positions match TRBD2. This CDR3 has 15 amino acids. V was pared by 4 bases and J by 3 bases, with 6 bases of the junction left unmatched. Germline V gives CDR1 LNHDA, CDR2 SQIVND (reference sequence).

The chain carries TRBV5-6 and TRBJ2-3, with 13 bases fitting TRBD2. CDR3 length equals 16 residues. V gave up 3 bases and J gave up 5 bases; unmatched junction bases: 6. CDR1 SGHDT and CDR2 YYEEEE come from the germline V gene. CDR3 bases: TGTGCCAGCAGCTACCGGACTAGCGGGAGACAAGATACGCAGTATTTT. Translation: CASSYRTSGRQDTQYF.

This clonotype turned up a few times. This chain joins TRBV20-1 and TRBJ2-5, with D perhaps given as TRBD1 or TRBD2 (5 bases each). The CDR3 runs to 14 residues. Germline V gene data show CDR1 as DFQATT and CDR2 as SNEGSKA (reference sequence). V was pared by 5 bases and J by 7 bases, with 20 bases between. CDR3 residues: CSAYQTRESVTQYF. DNA of the CDR3: TGCAGTGCTTACCAAACCAGGGAGTCCGTGACCCAGTACTTC.

V and J are TRBV3-1 and TRBJ2-7; TRBD2 matches 10 bases. The germline gives CDR1 LGHDT, CDR2 YNNKEL (reference sequence). The CDR3 consists of 15 residues. Germline trimming cut 3 bases from V and 1 base from J; bases unmatched to any gene: 3. Written as DNA, the CDR3 is TGTGCCAGCAGCCACCGAGCGGGAGGGTCCTACGAGCAGTACTTC. Amino acid sequence: CASSHRAGGSYEQYF.

The rearrangement uses TRBV24-1 and TRBJ2-1; the match to TRBD1 covers 8 bases. The CDR3 totals 16 residues. Germline V CDR1 and CDR2: KGHDR, SFDVKD. V shed 1 base and J 2 bases; nucleotides not matched to a gene: 3. CDR3: CATSDFGTGAYNEQFF. CDR3 in DNA: TGTGCCACCAGTGATTTCGGGACAGGCGCCTACAATGAGCAGTTCTTC.

V usage is TRBV6-1 and J usage is TRBJ2-7; possibly TRBD1 for D (6 bases). Germline V CDR1 and CDR2: MNHNS, SASEGT. The ends were cut back, 6 bases at V and 0 bases at J, with 15 bases in the middle. The CDR3 length is 15 residues. The CDR3 DNA follows: TGTGCCAGCAGCGGTAGACAGGTCCTCTCCTACGAGCAGTACTTC. The encoded protein is CASSGRQVLSYEQYF.